The source of this T cell receptor beta chain is a study of blood T cells in healthy people across ages. The study's findings and limits: The study found more naive CD4+ cells and higher diversity in long-lived than aged donors.

This clonotype has a handful of counts. Its target is unknown. Sample-barcoded 5' priming and a J-beta primer mix drove a second PCR of roughly 7 to 11 cycles. Every sample gave at least 3 million paired-end reads containing CDR3. TCRdb re-analysed the 5' RACE reads in MiXCR, keeping a single row per CDR3 protein. The repertoire consists of roughly 1.6 million distinct CDR3 sequences, with around 35% occurring once and the leading ten covering about 10%. V was clipped by 3 bases and J by 3 bases, with 9 bases between them. This CDR3 comprises 12 residues. Germline V gene data show CDR1 as DFQATT and CDR2 as SNEGSKA (reference sequence).

V usage is TRBV20-1 and J usage is TRBJ2-7, with D unresolved. This clonotype was obtained from a woman aged 30 to 39 in good health. Sequencing input: blood. The CDR3 coding sequence is TGCAGTGCTAGGGACCCTATCTACGAGCAGTACTTC. Translation: CSARDPIYEQYF.